Each of the 26 T cell receptor beta chains below was sequenced from the same sample in a study of cytomegalovirus exposure and HLA in healthy donors. Primers for the PCR totalled 60 Vbeta and 13 Jbeta. Assay used: immunoSEQ multiplex PCR; TCRdb lists only in-frame clones, some missing. The sample carries about 160,000 clones, roughly 79% recorded once. The sequencing sample was made of PBMCs. The origin of the receptors is a man aged 40-49 years in good health and CMV-seronegative.

V and J are TRBV18 and TRBJ1-1, with 10 nucleotides matching TRBD1. The germline V gene has CDR1 KGHSH and CDR2 LQKENI. The CDR3 extends over 15 amino acids. Germline trimming cut 4 bases from V and 5 bases from J; bases unmatched to any gene: 7. CDR3 sequence (DNA): TGTGCCAGCTCACTTACCGGGACAGGGGAGACTGAAGCTTTCTTT. Protein: CASSLTGTGETEAFF.

About this clone itself: The junction and the germline gene differ at one end; a read error may be behind it. This rearrangement joins TRBV7-9 to TRBJ2-7; TRBD2 matches at 9 bases. The germline V gene has CDR1 SEHNR and CDR2 FQNEAQ (reference sequence). The CDR3 is 17 residues long. CDR3: CAGSYSASGVNSYEQYF. In DNA form, the CDR3 reads TGTGCCGGCAGCTATAGTGCTAGCGGGGTCAACTCCTACGAGCAGTACTTC.

The V and J genes are TRBV7-9 and TRBJ1-4; D gene uncertain. Germline V gives CDR1 SEHNR, CDR2 FQNEAQ (reference sequence). Deletions cut 1 base from V and 4 bases from J, with 13 bases between. There are 16 residues in the CDR3. The CDR3 coding sequence is TGTGCCAGCAGCTTAGGGAGAGGCAGAATTAATGAAAAACTGTTTTTT. Its protein is CASSLGRGRINEKLFF.

The rearrangement joins TRBV28 to TRBJ1-6; 7 nucleotides match TRBD1. Per germline, CDR1 MDHEN and CDR2 SYDVKM. J gave up 0 bases and V 6 bases, and 8 bases lay outside the gene matches. The CDR3 has 17 amino acids. The CDR3 region has the DNA TGTGCCAGCAGGACCGACAGGGCCGTCTCCTATAATTCACCCCTCCACTTT. Amino acid sequence: CASRTDRAVSYNSPLHF.

The chain joins TRBV10-3 to TRBJ2-3; a weak D match, TRBD1 (7 bases). Germline values: CDR1 ENHRY, CDR2 SYGVKD. The CDR3 has 15 residues. V was shortened by 11 bases and J by 2 bases, with 20 bases between the two germline ends. The CDR3 DNA follows: TGTGCCTCTCAGCCCCAGGGGGGCCTCACAGATACGCAGTATTTT. Residues: CASQPQGGLTDTQYF.

In this sample, this clone turned up a few times. At one of its ends the junction is not consistent with the germline gene, which may arise from a read error. The CDR3: CSSSLSSVGVHYGYTF. The CDR3 DNA follows: TGTTCCAGCAGCTTGTCGTCGGTCGGGGTTCACTATGGCTACACCTTC. The V call is TRBV7-9, the J call TRBJ1-2, with no clear D. The germline V gene encodes CDR1 SEHNR and CDR2 FQNEAQ (reference sequence). The CDR3 contains 16 residues. The full variable domain, rest sourced from reference TRBV7-9 and TRBJ1-2, is DTGVSQNPRHKITKRGQNVTFRCDPISEHNRLYWYRQTLGQGPEFLTYFQNEAQLEKSRLLSDRFSAERPKGSFSTLEIQRTEQGDSAMYLCSSSLSSVGVHYGYTFGSGTRLTVV.

This chain connects TRBV18 to TRBJ2-1; TRBD2 might be the D (5 bases). Germline loops: CDR1 KGHSH, CDR2 LQKENI. The CDR3 runs 17 residues. Trimming removed 2 bases at V and 2 bases at J, with 16 bases between. The CDR3 loop is CASSPSGKIGTYNEQFF. As DNA, the CDR3 is TGTGCCAGCTCACCATCGGGAAAGATCGGAACCTACAATGAGCAGTTCTTC.

The CDR3 is CASSTGTFTGELFF. The CDR3 DNA reads as TGTGCCAGCAGTACCGGGACATTCACCGGGGAGCTGTTTTTT. J is TRBJ2-2 and V is TRBV27; D might be TRBD1 (6 bases). Germline values: CDR1 MNHEY, CDR2 SMNVEV (reference sequence). The CDR3 covers 14 residues. Trimming took 5 bases from V and 4 from J, leaving 11 bases between them.

The V and J genes are TRBV19 and TRBJ1-2, with D possibly matching TRBD1 (6 bases). The CDR3 covers 13 residues. The germline V and J ends were trimmed by 4 bases and 4 bases, with 10 bases remaining between them. The germline V gene encodes CDR1 LNHDA and CDR2 SQIVND (reference sequence). CDR3 sequence reads: CASSRGQLYGYTF. As DNA, the CDR3 is TGTGCCAGTAGTAGAGGACAGCTCTATGGCTACACCTTC. Combining the CDR3 with reference TRBV19 and TRBJ1-2 gives the whole variable domain DGGITQSPKYLFRKEGQNVTLSCEQNLNHDAMYWYRQDPGQGLRLIYYSQIVNDFQKGDIAEGYSVSREKKESFPLTVTSAQKNPTAFYLCASSRGQLYGYTFGSGTRLTVV.

This rearrangement joins TRBV9 to TRBJ1-1; tentative D call: TRBD1 (5 bases). Germline CDR1 and CDR2: SGDLS and YYNGEE. The germline V and J ends were trimmed by 2 bases and 2 bases, with 13 bases remaining between them. The CDR3 is made up of 15 amino acids. CDR3 region: CASSVGAGVNTEAFF. CDR3 DNA: TGTGCCAGCAGCGTTGGGGCGGGGGTAAACACTGAAGCTTTCTTT.

J is TRBJ2-5 and V is TRBV11-2, with D maybe TRBD2 (6 bases). CDR1 and CDR2 from the germline V gene are SGHAT and FQNNGV. The CDR3 length is 15 residues. V lost 5 bases and J 7 bases, leaving 20 bases between the germline ends. CDR3 in DNA: TGTGCCAGCAGCCCCCGGGGGAGGACCCCGGGGACCCAGTACTTC. Residues: CASSPRGRTPGTQYF.

The chain has TRBV7-2 and TRBJ1-6, with D maybe TRBD1 (5 bases). CDR1 is SGHTA, CDR2 FQGNSA, per germline. The V end was cut by 2 bases, the J end by 7 bases, with 12 bases between. The CDR3 totals 15 residues. CDR3 in amino acids: CASSLLSGLNSPLHF. The CDR3 DNA follows: TGTGCCAGCAGCTTACTCTCAGGGTTAAATTCACCCCTCCACTTT. The full variable domain, completed using reference TRBV7-2 and TRBJ1-6, is GAGVSQSPSNKVTEKGKDVELRCDPISGHTALYWYRQSLGQGLEFLIYFQGNSAPDKSGLPSDRFSAERTGGSVSTLTIQRTQQEDSAVYLCASSLLSGLNSPLHFGNGTRLTVT.

The chain carries TRBV28 and TRBJ1-1, with TRBD1 matching 8 bases. With 3 bases clipped from V and 5 bases from J, the junction kept 11 bases outside the gene matches. The germline gives CDR1 MDHEN, CDR2 SYDVKM. The CDR3 has 16 amino acids. In nucleotides, the CDR3 is TGTGCCAGCAGTTTTGGTCACTTGGACAGGGATACTGAAGCTTTCTTT. Its translation is CASSFGHLDRDTEAFF.

The gene calls are TRBV11-2 and TRBJ2-6; D possibly corresponds to TRBD1 (5 bases). The CDR3 loop spans 16 amino acids. V gave up 5 bases and J gave up 2 bases, with 13 bases separating them. Per the germline V gene, CDR1 is SGHAT and CDR2 is FQNNGV. The CDR3 region has the DNA TGTGCCAGCAGCGTCTCTACAGGAACTGGGGCCAACGTCCTGACTTTC. Translated, it gives CASSVSTGTGANVLTF.

The chain is built from TRBV9 and TRBJ2-1; 9 nucleotides align to TRBD2. Germline V gives CDR1 SGDLS, CDR2 YYNGEE. V lost 0 bases, J lost 8 bases, and 6 bases stayed unmatched. The CDR3 has 15 amino acids. CDR3 sequence: CASSVVASGMDEQFF. As DNA, the CDR3 is TGTGCCAGCAGCGTAGTGGCTAGCGGGATGGATGAGCAGTTCTTC.

The gene calls are TRBV19 and TRBJ1-3, with 7 bases aligning to TRBD1. Looked up from germline, CDR1 is LNHDA and CDR2 is SQIVND (reference sequence). V was pared by 7 bases and J by 2 bases, with 8 bases of the junction left unmatched. The CDR3 is 15 amino acids. In DNA form, the CDR3 reads TGTGCCAGTACTCGAGGACAGGCCGCTGGAAACACCATATATTTT. Residues: CASTRGQAAGNTIYF.

This chain links TRBV27 with TRBJ2-5; 12 bases match TRBD2. This CDR3 contains 15 residues. V was pared by 6 bases and J by 5 bases, with 7 bases of the junction left unmatched. Germline loops: CDR1 MNHEY, CDR2 SMNVEV (reference sequence). CDR3 protein: CASRLAGGPGETQYF. In DNA, the CDR3 is TGTGCCAGCAGACTAGCGGGAGGCCCCGGGGAGACCCAGTACTTC.

The chain couples TRBV4-1 to TRBJ1-1; no definite D call. Germline V gene data show CDR1 as MGHRA and CDR2 as YSYEKL. This CDR3 is 13 amino acids long. Trimming removed 1 base at V and 5 bases at J, with 8 bases between. CDR3: CASSQVEMTEAFF. CDR3 DNA: TGCGCCAGCAGCCAAGTCGAGATGACTGAAGCTTTCTTT.

This chain uses TRBV5-1 with TRBJ1-1; unclear D gene. Germline lookup yields CDR1 SGHRS and CDR2 YFSETQ. There are 15 residues in the CDR3. The ends were cut back, 0 bases at V and 1 base at J, with 10 bases in the middle. This CDR3 is CASSLGGRQNTEAFF. CDR3 DNA: TGCGCCAGCAGCTTGGGCGGGCGGCAGAACACTGAAGCTTTCTTT.

The chain has TRBV7-2 and TRBJ2-1, with 7 bases that match TRBD2. The CDR3 spans 15 residues. V lost 5 bases, J lost 0 bases, and 4 bases stayed unmatched. Per the germline V gene, CDR1 is SGHTA and CDR2 is FQGNSA. The CDR3 DNA follows: TGTGCCAGCAGCCCTAGCGGAAACTCCTACAATGAGCAGTTCTTC. Its protein product is CASSPSGNSYNEQFF.

The CDR3 loop is CASSLGWTIGDEQYF. The CDR3 DNA follows: TGTGCCAGCAGCCTTGGATGGACTATCGGCGACGAGCAGTACTTC. The genes are TRBV4-2 and TRBJ2-7; D possibly corresponds to TRBD2 (6 bases). V lost 4 bases and J 5 bases, leaving 18 bases between the germline ends. The germline CDR1 and CDR2 sequences are LGHNA and YNFKEQ. The CDR3 consists of 15 residues.

The gene calls are TRBV18 and TRBJ2-4, with TRBD1 identical over 7 bases. V shed 2 bases, J shed 8 bases, and the junction held 6 bases outside the gene matches. The CDR3 is 14 amino acids. CDR1 and CDR2 from the germline V gene are KGHSH and LQKENI. The CDR3 protein is CASSPINRGDIQYF. The CDR3 DNA reads as TGTGCCAGCTCACCAATTAACAGGGGAGACATTCAGTACTTC.

This clone turned up a few times. This chain links TRBV11-3 with TRBJ2-1, with TRBD2 matching over 11 bases. The CDR3 runs 14 residues. The V segment lost 3 bases and the J segment 10 bases; nucleotides outside the gene matches: 5. Looked up from germline, CDR1 is SGHNT and CDR2 is YENEEA. The CDR3 DNA reads as TGTGCCAGCAGCTTCCTTAGCGGGAGGGTGGAGCAGTTCTTC. It specifies CASSFLSGRVEQFF. The full variable domain, its missing parts supplied by reference TRBV11-3 and TRBJ2-1, is EAGVVQSPRYKIIEKKQPVAFWCNPISGHNTLYWYLQNLGQGPELLIRYENEEAVDDSQLPKDRFSAERLKGVDSTLKIQPAELGDSAVYLCASSFLSGRVEQFFGPGTRLTVL.

This chain uses TRBV27 with TRBJ2-7; D is perhaps TRBD1 (6 bases). The CDR3 loop spans 13 amino acids. Germline V gene data show CDR1 as MNHEY and CDR2 as SMNVEV (reference sequence). Trimming removed 5 bases from V and 6 bases from J, with 14 bases in between. CDR3 in DNA: TGTGCCAGCAGTCCGGACAGAAAAATCGAGCAGTACGTC. Amino acids: CASSPDRKIEQYV.

This clone was recorded a few times. J is TRBJ2-1 and V is TRBV7-3; 11 nucleotides line up with TRBD2. This CDR3 comprises 14 residues. The germline V gene has CDR1 SGHTA and CDR2 FQGTGA. Losses at the gene ends were 4 bases for V and 8 bases for J; bases not matched to a gene: 4. The CDR3 coding sequence is TGTGCCAGCAGCTCCGGACTAGCGGGTGATGAGCAGTTCTTC. Protein sequence: CASSSGLAGDEQFF.

Remarks on this clone: A junction end diverges from the germline sequence, so it may reflect a read error. The chain carries TRBV18 and TRBJ2-4, with D possibly matching TRBD1 (5 bases). Germline V gene sequence: CDR1 KGHSH, CDR2 LQKENI. The CDR3 has 16 residues. This CDR3 is CASSLDFRQSQNSQYF. CDR3 nucleotides: TGTGCCAGCTCCTTGGATTTTCGACAGAGCCAAAACAGTCAGTACTTC.